These 28 T cell receptor beta chains share one sample of origin, sequenced in a study of siplizumab effects on memory and regulatory T cells (dated by TCRdb to 2018 to 2020). Library preparation was by the immunoSEQ multiplex PCR assay. Sourced from immuneACCESS, this table was stored by TCRdb with only in-frame sequences that have V and J called. A share of the clones is absent; for the studies checked, an unresolved V gene accounts for under half, and the remainder has no known explanation. The sample table lists 90,000 to 120,000 clones, 92% of them with a count of one. The ten most abundant clones make up around 0.7% of the sample. The source material was Tregs sorted from blood. The source is a human donor in good health.

V gene TRBV28 combines with J gene TRBJ2-7; D unclear. The germline V gene encodes CDR1 MDHEN and CDR2 SYDVKM. V dropped 2 bases and J dropped 8 bases, with 13 bases sitting between them. The CDR3 runs 13 residues. DNA for the CDR3: TGTGCCAGCAGTTTAAACGTCAAGGAAAAGCAGTACTTC. Protein sequence: CASSLNVKEKQYF.

V gene TRBV2 combines with J gene TRBJ1-1; the D gene is possibly TRBD1 (6 bases). CDR1 and CDR2 (germline): SNHLY, FYNNEI. This CDR3 comprises 13 residues. Trimming stripped 7 bases from V and 5 bases from J, with 14 bases between. CDR3 sequence reads: CASMTGRSTEAFF. In DNA, the CDR3 is TGTGCCAGCATGACAGGTAGGAGTACTGAAGCTTTCTTT.

This chain links TRBV2 with TRBJ1-6; the D gene is possibly TRBD1 (5 bases). Germline lookup yields CDR1 SNHLY and CDR2 FYNNEI. The CDR3 extends over 12 amino acids. V gave up 7 bases and J gave up 9 bases, with 10 bases separating them. The CDR3 nucleotides read TGTGCCAGCAAGCAGGGCGTTTCACCCCTCCACTTT. This codes for CASKQGVSPLHF.

The rearrangement uses TRBV19 and TRBJ2-3; D is unresolved. Deletions cut 3 bases from V and 2 bases from J, with 9 bases between. In germline, CDR1 is LNHDA, CDR2 SQIVND (reference sequence). The CDR3 consists of 14 residues. The CDR3 loop is CASSIVRHTDTQYF. The CDR3 DNA is TGTGCCAGTAGTATTGTGCGCCACACAGATACGCAGTATTTT.

V gene TRBV7-2 combines with J gene TRBJ2-7; 7 positions match TRBD2. The junction had 12 bases not matched to a gene; V was cut back by 6 bases and J by 4 bases. This CDR3 comprises 15 residues. CDR1 and CDR2 (germline): SGHTA, FQGNSA. CDR3 DNA: TGTGCCAGCAGATTTGGTAGCGGGCGGCTATACGAGCAGTACTTC. Amino acid sequence: CASRFGSGRLYEQYF.

The rearrangement uses TRBV2 and TRBJ2-5, with 11 bases aligning to TRBD1. Germline V gives CDR1 SNHLY, CDR2 FYNNEI. This CDR3 has 15 amino acids. The J segment lost 5 bases and the V segment lost 10 bases, leaving 12 bases of the junction unmatched. The CDR3 coding sequence is TGTGCCACCCACCTGGGACAGGGGGAAGCGGAGACCCAGTACTTC. Translating gives CATHLGQGEAETQYF. The entire variable domain, with the rest obtained from reference TRBV2 and TRBJ2-5, is as follows: EPEVTQTPSHQVTQMGQEVILRCVPISNHLYFYWYRQILGQKVEFLVSFYNNEISEKSEIFDDQFSVERPDGSNFTLKIRSTKLEDSAMYFCATHLGQGEAETQYFGPGTRLLVL.

The chain joins TRBV5-1 to TRBJ2-3; D gene unclear. Germline loops: CDR1 SGHRS, CDR2 YFSETQ. V lost 0 bases and J lost 4, with 6 bases in between. This CDR3 contains 13 residues. The CDR3 nucleotides are TGCGCCAGCAGCTTGGCCGAGGCAGATACGCAGTATTTT. Translated, it gives CASSLAEADTQYF.

In this sample, this clone turned up once. This chain links TRBV27 with TRBJ2-5, with 9 nucleotides matching TRBD2. CDR3 size: 15 residues. Germline CDR1 reads MNHEY; CDR2 reads SMNVEV (reference sequence). V lost 6 bases, J lost 6 bases, and 11 bases stayed unmatched. CDR3 loop: CASSKLAGERKTQYF. CDR3 bases: TGTGCCAGCAGCAAGTTAGCGGGAGAGAGGAAGACCCAGTACTTC.

This clone came up once. The V and J genes are TRBV5-1 and TRBJ2-3; 12 positions match TRBD2. Per germline, CDR1 SGHRS and CDR2 YFSETQ. J gave up 2 bases and V 5 bases, and 3 bases lay outside the gene matches. There are 15 residues in the CDR3. The CDR3 region has the DNA TGCGCCAGCAGTCGGACTAGCGGGACCACAGATACGCAGTATTTT. This gives the protein CASSRTSGTTDTQYF.

Details on this clone: Other nucleotide sequences from this sample produce the same CDR3. The chain recombines TRBV18 with TRBJ1-1; possible D gene TRBD1, 5 bases. CDR3 length: 14 amino acids. V lost 3 bases and J lost 3, with 11 bases in between. In germline, CDR1 is KGHSH, CDR2 LQKENI. CDR3 sequence reads: CASSPRGADTEAFF. DNA of the CDR3: TGTGCCAGCTCACCGCGGGGCGCGGACACTGAAGCTTTCTTT.

This clone was picked up one time. The chain is built from TRBV11-2 and TRBJ2-2; D gene ambiguous. Germline V gene lookup returns CDR1 SGHAT and CDR2 FQNNGV. This CDR3 comprises 15 residues. V shed 3 bases and J shed 2 bases, with 10 bases lying between them. CDR3 DNA sequence: TGTGCCAGCAGCTTTCTAGGGATCAACACCGGGGAGCTGTTTTTT. This translates into CASSFLGINTGELFF. Full variable domain (rest looked up from reference TRBV11-2 and TRBJ2-2): EAGVAQSPRYKIIEKRQSVAFWCNPISGHATLYWYQQILGQGPKLLIQFQNNGVVDDSQLPKDRFSAERLKGVDSTLKIQPAKLEDSAVYLCASSFLGINTGELFFGEGSRLTVL.

The chain couples TRBV15 to TRBJ2-2; 10 bases are a match to TRBD1. This CDR3 comprises 18 residues. Germline V gene sequence: CDR1 LNHNV, CDR2 YYDKDF (reference sequence). Trimming at V came to 2 bases and at J to 13 bases, leaving 19 bases not matched to a gene. Here the CDR3 DNA reads TGTGCCACCAGCAGAAACCTCCCCGGGACAGGGGTTGTGACTTGGCTGTTTTTT. Amino acids: CATSRNLPGTGVVTWLFF.

The V gene is TRBV10-3, the J gene TRBJ1-2, with TRBD1 matching 7 bases. The germline gives CDR1 ENHRY, CDR2 SYGVKD. The J segment lost 4 bases and the V segment lost 7 bases, leaving 9 bases of the junction unmatched. The CDR3 sequence is 14 residues long. The CDR3, as DNA: TGTGCCATCAAGGCGGGGACAGAGCTCTATGGCTACACCTTC. It yields the protein CAIKAGTELYGYTF.

The rearrangement joins TRBV18 to TRBJ2-1, with 8 bases lining up with TRBD2. Per germline, CDR1 KGHSH and CDR2 LQKENI. Unmatched junction bases numbered 6, after V lost 6 bases and J lost 2 bases. This CDR3 has 15 residues. In DNA form, the CDR3 reads TGTGCCAGCTCGCTCACTAGCGGAGCCTACAATGAGCAGTTCTTC. The encoded protein is CASSLTSGAYNEQFF.

The rearrangement uses TRBV28 and TRBJ2-1; unclear D gene. The CDR3 is made up of 13 amino acids. The germline CDR1 and CDR2 sequences are MDHEN and SYDVKM. V was cut by 3 bases and J by 13 bases, with 16 bases left in between. CDR3 nucleotides: TGTGCCAGCAGTTTGGGCTCCGGGTCGGCTCAGTTCTTC. Protein product: CASSLGSGSAQFF.

The chain joins TRBV29-1 to TRBJ2-2; D is ambiguous. V shed 3 bases and J shed 0 bases, with 8 bases lying between them. The CDR3 contains 14 residues. Germline assignment: CDR1 SQVTM and CDR2 ANQGSEA. CDR3 protein: CSVERHANTGELFF. DNA for the CDR3: TGCAGCGTTGAGAGGCACGCGAACACCGGGGAGCTGTTTTTT.

This chain uses TRBV7-3 with TRBJ2-2; 8 positions match TRBD2. This CDR3 region has 16 residues. The ends lost 3 bases at V and 2 bases at J; junction bases unmatched: 5. In germline, CDR1 is SGHTA, CDR2 FQGTGA. CDR3 protein: CASSFSAGANTGELFF. The CDR3 coding sequence is TGTGCCAGCAGCTTCTCAGCGGGAGCTAACACCGGGGAGCTGTTTTTT. The variable domain in full, with the rest retrieved from reference TRBV7-3 and TRBJ2-2, is GAGVSQTPSNKVTEKGKYVELRCDPISGHTALYWYRQSLGQGPEFLIYFQGTGAADDSGLPNDRFFAVRPEGSVSTLKIQRTERGDSAVYLCASSFSAGANTGELFFGEGSRLTVL.

This clone was seen a handful of times. The chain joins TRBV27 to TRBJ2-1; perhaps TRBD2 as D (6 bases). With 3 bases removed from V and 7 bases from J, the gap between germline ends came to 13 bases. This CDR3 is 14 amino acids long. The V gene's germline CDR1 is MNHEY and CDR2 SMNVEV (reference sequence). CDR3 loop: CASSFSGVTNEQFF. CDR3 sequence (DNA): TGTGCCAGCAGTTTCTCGGGAGTTACAAATGAGCAGTTCTTC.

The J gene is TRBJ1-5, the V gene TRBV7-9, with unresolved D. Germline V gene lookup returns CDR1 SEHNR and CDR2 FQNEAQ (reference sequence). The CDR3 runs 15 residues. Trimming left V 1 base short and J 3 bases short, with 10 bases between. Here the CDR3 reads CASSLGGWDNQPQHF. CDR3 nucleotides: TGTGCCAGCAGCTTAGGGGGTTGGGACAATCAGCCCCAGCATTTT.

This chain uses TRBV19 with TRBJ2-1; TRBD2 matches 11 bases. CDR3 length equals 16 residues. CDR1 is LNHDA and CDR2 is SQIVND in the germline V gene (reference sequence). V lost 6 bases to trimming and J lost 9 bases; unmatched junction nucleotides: 13. CDR3 region: CASSRGGTSGLPEQFF. The CDR3 region has the DNA TGTGCCAGTAGCAGGGGAGGGACTAGCGGCCTGCCTGAGCAGTTCTTC.

The chain carries TRBV7-9 and TRBJ1-5; TRBD1 matches 7 bases. The J segment lost 5 bases and the V segment lost 7 bases, leaving 11 bases of the junction unmatched. Germline CDR1 is SEHNR and CDR2 is FQNEAQ (reference sequence). The CDR3 runs to 15 residues. The DNA for the CDR3 is TGTGCCAGCATCAGATCCCATGGACAGGATCAGCCCCAGCATTTT. Translating it yields CASIRSHGQDQPQHF.

The chain uses TRBV7-9 and TRBJ2-1; the match to TRBD2 covers 9 bases. The CDR3 length is 18 residues. Germline V gene sequence: CDR1 SEHNR, CDR2 FQNEAQ (reference sequence). Unmatched junction bases numbered 13, after V lost 0 bases and J lost 7 bases. The CDR3 bases are TGTGCCAGCAGCTTAGCTACGGCCGGGACTAGCAGAAATAATGAGCAGTTCTTC. As protein: CASSLATAGTSRNNEQFF.

The chain is built from TRBV5-1 and TRBJ2-1; 8 positions match TRBD1. In germline, CDR1 is SGHRS, CDR2 YFSETQ. This CDR3 contains 14 residues. The J segment lost 4 bases and the V segment lost 3 bases, leaving 3 bases of the junction unmatched. The CDR3 DNA reads as TGCGCCAGCAGCTACCGGGACAGGTACAATGAGCAGTTCTTC. Translating it yields CASSYRDRYNEQFF.

The gene calls are TRBV6-1 and TRBJ2-3, with TRBD1 matching 7 bases. CDR1 MNHNS and CDR2 SASEGT come from the germline V gene. V trimming: 6 bases; J trimming: 2 bases; junction bases outside the gene matches: 5. The CDR3 has 14 amino acids. The CDR3 here is CASRATGLTDTQYF. In DNA, the CDR3 is TGTGCCAGCAGGGCGACAGGGCTCACAGATACGCAGTATTTT.

V and J are TRBV7-3 and TRBJ2-1, with no clear D. V lost 3 bases and J lost 2, with 5 bases in between. Looked up from germline, CDR1 is SGHTA and CDR2 is FQGTGA. CDR3 length: 13 amino acids. Here the CDR3 reads CASSFGAYNEQFF. The CDR3 DNA reads as TGTGCCAGCAGCTTTGGAGCCTACAATGAGCAGTTCTTC.

The chain couples TRBV10-3 to TRBJ1-3; D not certain. This CDR3 has 17 residues. Per germline, CDR1 ENHRY and CDR2 SYGVKD. V was pared by 2 bases and J by 3 bases, with 17 bases between. This CDR3 reads CAISERAGFSSGNTIYF. In DNA form, the CDR3 reads TGTGCCATCAGTGAGAGGGCCGGCTTCTCAAGTGGAAACACCATATATTTT.

The chain links TRBV5-1 to TRBJ2-7; TRBD2 might be the D (6 bases). CDR1 is SGHRS, CDR2 YFSETQ, per germline. The CDR3 consists of 15 residues. Trimming cost V 3 bases and J 5 bases, with 18 bases left between them. CDR3 DNA sequence: TGCGCCAGCAGCTGGGGTTGGGGGAGGTTCAACGAGCAGTACTTC. This codes for CASSWGWGRFNEQYF.

The J gene is TRBJ2-1, the V gene TRBV5-6, with 8 bases identical to TRBD2. Germline lookup yields CDR1 SGHDT and CDR2 YYEEEE. This CDR3 has 15 amino acids. The trim removed 0 bases at V and 4 bases at J, leaving 3 bases unmatched. This CDR3 is CASSLASGRYNEQFF. The CDR3, as DNA: TGTGCCAGCAGCTTGGCCAGCGGGAGATACAATGAGCAGTTCTTC.